The next 17 T cell receptor beta chains were all read from a single sample in a study of blood T cell repertoires in COVID-19. Method: immunoSEQ multiplex PCR; TCRdb's copy keeps in-frame clones and lacks some. The data hold about 54,000 clones, with 65% to 90% observed a single time. Sequencing input: peripheral blood. Receptors originate from a human donor in a cohort sampled during active COVID-19.

This chain joins TRBV2 and TRBJ2-1; D is possibly TRBD1 (6 bases). With 3 bases removed from V and 0 bases from J, the gap between germline ends came to 9 bases. Germline V gene lookup returns CDR1 SNHLY and CDR2 FYNNEI. The CDR3 consists of 15 residues. The CDR3 protein is CASSEGASSYNEQFF. The DNA of the CDR3 is TGTGCCAGCAGTGAGGGGGCGAGCTCCTACAATGAGCAGTTCTTC.

V usage is TRBV2 and J usage is TRBJ2-2; D not certain. V gave up 1 base and J gave up 2 bases, with 8 bases separating them. Per germline, CDR1 SNHLY and CDR2 FYNNEI. CDR3 length equals 15 residues. CDR3 amino acids: CASSEVTPNTGELFF. CDR3 bases: TGTGCCAGCAGTGAAGTGACACCTAACACCGGGGAGCTGTTTTTT. The variable domain in full, completed from reference TRBV2 and TRBJ2-2, reads EPEVTQTPSHQVTQMGQEVILRCVPISNHLYFYWYRQILGQKVEFLVSFYNNEISEKSEIFDDQFSVERPDGSNFTLKIRSTKLEDSAMYFCASSEVTPNTGELFFGEGSRLTVL.

In nucleotides, the CDR3 is TGTGCCAGCAGTGAACTTGCGGGGGGGCCGGCAGAGCAGTACTTC. Residues: CASSELAGGPAEQYF. The V gene is TRBV2, the J gene TRBJ2-7, with 9 nucleotides matching TRBD2. CDR1 and CDR2 from the germline V gene are SNHLY and FYNNEI. The CDR3 runs 15 residues. Unmatched junction bases numbered 9, after V lost 2 bases and J lost 7 bases.

The chain has TRBV9 and TRBJ2-3, with TRBD1 matching 7 bases. The germline V gene encodes CDR1 SGDLS and CDR2 YYNGEE. The CDR3 totals 15 residues. The junction had 9 bases not matched to a gene; V was cut back by 3 bases and J by 5 bases. Here the CDR3 DNA reads TGTGCCAGCAGCGCACAAATTCCAGGGGGAGATACGCAGTATTTT. Encoded protein: CASSAQIPGGDTQYF.

This clone was picked up one time. The rearrangement uses TRBV27 and TRBJ1-5; D is uncertain. This CDR3 has 15 amino acids. From germline, CDR1 is MNHEY and CDR2 SMNVEV (reference sequence). Trimming took 0 bases from V and 3 from J, leaving 9 bases between them. This chain's CDR3 is CASSLSSRFNQPQHF. Written as DNA, the CDR3 is TGTGCCAGCAGTTTATCGTCCAGGTTCAATCAGCCCCAGCATTTT.

The chain employs TRBV19 and TRBJ1-1; D ambiguous. This CDR3 has 13 residues. V was cut by 3 bases and J by 0 bases, with 5 bases left in between. Looked up from germline, CDR1 is LNHDA and CDR2 is SQIVND (reference sequence). CDR3 nucleotides: TGTGCCAGTAGTATTCAGTTGAACACTGAAGCTTTCTTT. The encoded protein is CASSIQLNTEAFF.

The chain employs TRBV10-3 and TRBJ1-1, with 7 bases that match TRBD1. Germline V gene sequence: CDR1 ENHRY, CDR2 SYGVKD. The V segment lost 6 bases and the J segment 5 bases; nucleotides outside the gene matches: 9. The CDR3 contains 14 residues. The CDR3 nucleotides are TGTGCCATCAGAGAAGACAGGGATCAAACTGAAGCTTTCTTT. Its translation is CAIREDRDQTEAFF.

The chain carries TRBV4-1 and TRBJ2-7; perhaps TRBD1 as D (5 bases). The length of the CDR3 is 16 residues. CDR1 is MGHRA, CDR2 YSYEKL, per germline. Trimming removed 0 bases at V and 0 bases at J, with 12 bases between. The CDR3 nucleotides are TGCGCCAGCAGCCAAGATACAGGCTCTAGCTCCTACGAGCAGTACTTC. This encodes CASSQDTGSSSYEQYF.

CDR3 in DNA: TGTGCCAGCAGTTATCACCTCAGGGATTCACCCCTCCACTTT. It translates to CASSYHLRDSPLHF. This chain links TRBV6-5 with TRBJ1-6; D perhaps matches TRBD1 (5 bases). CDR3 length: 14 amino acids. The germline V gene has CDR1 MNHEY and CDR2 SVGAGI. Trimming cost V 3 bases and J 8 bases, with 11 bases left between them.

The chain couples TRBV5-1 to TRBJ2-7; D may be TRBD1 (7 bases). This CDR3 comprises 14 residues. V gave up 4 bases and J gave up 1 base, with 12 bases separating them. The V gene's germline CDR1 is SGHRS and CDR2 YFSETQ. CDR3: CASSAGQYSYEQYF. In nucleotides, the CDR3 is TGCGCCAGCAGCGCGGGACAGTATTCCTACGAGCAGTACTTC.

This chain uses TRBV12-5 with TRBJ2-1; 9 bases are a match to TRBD2. Per germline, CDR1 LGHNT and CDR2 FRNRAP. J gave up 4 bases and V 5 bases, and 12 bases lay outside the gene matches. The CDR3 length is 17 residues. In DNA form, the CDR3 reads TGTGCTAGTGGTACCGGGACTAGCTCCTGGGGTTACAATGAGCAGTTCTTC. Translating gives CASGTGTSSWGYNEQFF.

The chain combines TRBV5-1 with TRBJ2-3; 8 bases are shared with TRBD1. The V gene's germline CDR1 is SGHRS and CDR2 YFSETQ. The CDR3 loop spans 15 amino acids. J lost 2 bases, V lost 3 bases, and 5 bases had no gene match. This CDR3 is CASSSRQGLTDTQYF. The CDR3 DNA is TGCGCCAGCAGCTCCCGACAGGGGCTCACAGATACGCAGTATTTT.

This clone was recorded once. The chain uses TRBV7-2 and TRBJ2-1; 10 bases align to TRBD1. The CDR3 is made up of 15 amino acids. Unmatched junction bases numbered 8, after V lost 3 bases and J lost 9 bases. Germline CDR1 SGHTA, CDR2 FQGNSA. DNA for the CDR3: TGTGCCAGCAGCTTTGACAGGGGGCAGGGGATTGAGCAGTTCTTC. Translation: CASSFDRGQGIEQFF.

The genes are TRBV10-3 and TRBJ2-1; 9 bases are a match to TRBD2. The CDR3 runs to 15 residues. Germline lookup yields CDR1 ENHRY and CDR2 SYGVKD. The V gene end was trimmed by 2 bases and the J gene end by 6 bases; junction bases not matched to a gene: 5. CDR3 protein: CAISEHRAGGNEQFF. DNA of the CDR3: TGTGCCATCAGTGAGCATCGAGCGGGAGGCAATGAGCAGTTCTTC.

The V call is TRBV5-1, the J call TRBJ2-5; perhaps TRBD1 as D (6 bases). V lost 1 base and J lost 2, with 9 bases in between. In germline, CDR1 is SGHRS, CDR2 YFSETQ. The CDR3 is 14 residues long. The CDR3 sequence is CASSLMGAQETQYF. The CDR3 DNA sequence: TGCGCCAGCAGCTTGATGGGGGCACAAGAGACCCAGTACTTC.

The chain uses TRBV5-4 and TRBJ2-7, with 8 bases identical to TRBD1. V shed 4 bases, J shed 2 bases, and the junction held 5 bases outside the gene matches. Germline CDR1 SGHNT, CDR2 YYREEE (reference sequence). The CDR3 extends over 14 amino acids. The CDR3 DNA follows: TGTGCCAGCAGCCCGAGGACAGGGCCCTACGAGCAGTACTTC. This gives the protein CASSPRTGPYEQYF.

The chain uses TRBV7-6 and TRBJ1-2, with D perhaps TRBD1 (5 bases). There are 15 residues in the CDR3. V gave up 2 bases and J gave up 2 bases, with 12 bases separating them. Germline CDR1 SGHVS, CDR2 FNYEAQ. The CDR3 region is CASSLSTGANYGYTF. DNA of the CDR3: TGTGCCAGCAGCTTAAGTACAGGCGCCAACTATGGCTACACCTTC.